The 27 T cell receptor beta chains in this list originate from one sample, sequenced in a study of blood T cell repertoires in COVID-19. Measured with immunoSEQ multiplex PCR; TCRdb has only the in-frame clones, and not every one. The sample includes roughly 180,000 clones, 94% of them seen just once. The material sequenced was peripheral blood. These receptor sequences come from a man younger than 45 with COVID-19, enrolled during active disease.

The chain combines TRBV3-1 (or the pseudogene TRBV3-2) with TRBJ1-2; D not resolved. This CDR3 has 13 amino acids. Germline V gene data show CDR1 as LGHDT and CDR2 as YNNKEL (reference sequence). Trimming removed 3 bases at V and 2 bases at J, with 7 bases between. The CDR3 DNA sequence: TGTGCCAGCAGCCAGGTAGTGAACTATGGCTACACCTTC. As protein: CASSQVVNYGYTF.

The chain joins TRBV19 to TRBJ2-7; 7 bases are a match to TRBD1. Germline assignment: CDR1 LNHDA and CDR2 SQIVND (reference sequence). The trim removed 5 bases at V and 0 bases at J, leaving 10 bases unmatched. The length of the CDR3 is 16 residues. CDR3 amino acids: CASSPGSGTASYEQYF. The CDR3 bases are TGTGCCAGTAGTCCGGGGTCCGGGACAGCCTCCTACGAGCAGTACTTC.

The chain is built from TRBV4-2 and TRBJ1-2, with 7 bases identical to TRBD1. V lost 0 bases to trimming and J lost 8 bases; unmatched junction nucleotides: 18. Germline values: CDR1 LGHNA, CDR2 YNFKEQ. The CDR3 loop spans 18 amino acids. The CDR3 region has the DNA TGTGCCAGCAGCCAAGATTCTATGGTCTTAAGGACAGGCTCCGGCTACACCTTC. It translates to CASSQDSMVLRTGSGYTF.

The chain is built from TRBV6-1 and TRBJ1-2; D remains ambiguous. There are 15 residues in the CDR3. CDR1 is MNHNS and CDR2 is SASEGT in the germline V gene. The ends were cut back, 3 bases at V and 2 bases at J, with 13 bases in the middle. CDR3 residues: CASSDPGSFNYGYTF. In DNA, the CDR3 is TGTGCCAGCAGTGACCCCGGGAGCTTCAACTATGGCTACACCTTC.

The chain has TRBV5-1 and TRBJ2-2; weak D call: TRBD2 (5 bases). Trimming left V 0 bases short and J 0 bases short, with 6 bases between. Germline CDR1 and CDR2: SGHRS and YFSETQ. CDR3 size: 15 residues. CDR3 residues: CASSLEGANTGELFF. CDR3 sequence (DNA): TGCGCCAGCAGCTTGGAGGGAGCGAACACCGGGGAGCTGTTTTTT.

The J gene is TRBJ1-1, the V gene TRBV30; the match to TRBD1 covers 9 bases. Germline V gene sequence: CDR1 GTSNPN, CDR2 SVGIG (reference sequence). With 6 bases clipped from V and 1 base from J, the junction kept 3 bases outside the gene matches. The CDR3 has 13 amino acids. The CDR3 sequence: CACSQGANTEAFF. The CDR3 DNA reads as TGTGCCTGTTCACAGGGGGCGAACACTGAAGCTTTCTTT.

This chain joins TRBV15 and TRBJ2-2; 7 bases are a match to TRBD1. V was pared by 2 bases and J by 0 bases, with 3 bases of the junction left unmatched. The germline gives CDR1 LNHNV, CDR2 YYDKDF (reference sequence). This CDR3 comprises 16 residues. CDR3 sequence: CATSRNTGANTGELFF. The CDR3 region has the DNA TGTGCCACCAGCAGAAATACAGGGGCGAACACCGGGGAGCTGTTTTTT.

CDR3 coding DNA: TGTGCCAGCAGCTTGGTTGGCGGGGGTGGTTACGAGCAGTACTTC. It yields the protein CASSLVGGGGYEQYF. The chain is built from TRBV5-4 and TRBJ2-7, with 7 bases fitting TRBD2. Trimming at V came to 0 bases and at J to 4 bases, leaving 7 bases not matched to a gene. The germline CDR1 and CDR2 sequences are SGHNT and YYREEE (reference sequence). The CDR3 consists of 15 residues.

The chain employs TRBV6-1 and TRBJ2-1; no clear D gene. The CDR3 totals 13 residues. V was pared by 2 bases and J by 9 bases, with 11 bases between. CDR1 and CDR2 (germline): MNHNS, SASEGT. The CDR3 here is CASSERWAAEQFF. CDR3 DNA: TGTGCCAGCAGTGAACGTTGGGCAGCTGAGCAGTTCTTC.

The chain has TRBV7-3 and TRBJ2-7; 9 bases are a match to TRBD1. Germline assignment: CDR1 SGHTA and CDR2 FQGTGA. Unmatched junction bases numbered 5, after V lost 4 bases and J lost 1 base. This CDR3 comprises 15 residues. CDR3 sequence reads: CASSSTGGESYEQYF. The DNA of the CDR3 is TGTGCCAGCAGCTCTACAGGGGGCGAGTCCTACGAGCAGTACTTC.

The chain carries TRBV14 and TRBJ2-7; D is unresolved. CDR1 and CDR2 (germline): SGHDN, FVKESK. CDR3 length: 16 amino acids. V was shortened by 0 bases and J by 0 bases, with 12 bases between the two germline ends. The CDR3 reads CASSQDTAESSYEQYF. CDR3 nucleotides: TGTGCCAGCAGCCAAGATACTGCTGAAAGCTCCTACGAGCAGTACTTC.

J is TRBJ1-2 and V is TRBV7-9; D gene uncertain. The V gene lost 3 bases and the J gene lost 4 bases, with 6 bases spanning the gap. CDR3 length: 12 amino acids. The V gene's germline CDR1 is SEHNR and CDR2 FQNEAQ (reference sequence). The CDR3 is CASSLSLYGYTF. Written as DNA, the CDR3 is TGTGCCAGCAGCTTGTCCCTCTATGGCTACACCTTC. Combining the CDR3 with reference TRBV7-9 and TRBJ1-2 gives the whole variable domain DTGVSQNPRHKITKRGQNVTFRCDPISEHNRLYWYRQTLGQGPEFLTYFQNEAQLEKSRLLSDRFSAERPKGSFSTLEIQRTEQGDSAMYLCASSLSLYGYTFGSGTRLTVV.

V and J are TRBV20-1 and TRBJ2-7, with 9 bases matching TRBD1. V was clipped by 3 bases and J by 2 bases; unmatched bases: 11. CDR1 is DFQATT and CDR2 is SNEGSKA in the germline V gene (reference sequence). The CDR3 consists of 16 residues. For the CDR3, the DNA is TGCAGTGCTAGTAAATTCACAGGGGGCAGTCCCTACGAGCAGTACTTC. Encoded protein: CSASKFTGGSPYEQYF.

The rearrangement joins TRBV6-6 to TRBJ1-6, with 10 bases lining up with TRBD1. This CDR3 region has 16 residues. CDR1 and CDR2 (germline): MNHNY, SVGAGI (reference sequence). Losses at the gene ends were 6 bases for V and 9 bases for J; bases not matched to a gene: 11. The CDR3 DNA reads as TGTGCCAGCAGAGGACCGACAGGGGGCGCCGGTTCACCCCTCCACTTT. Translated: CASRGPTGGAGSPLHF.

The CDR3 reads CASRQTGTNSYEQYF. In nucleotides, the CDR3 is TGTGCCAGCAGACAAACCGGGACAAACTCCTACGAGCAGTACTTC. This chain uses TRBV6-5 with TRBJ2-7, with D possibly TRBD1 on 6 matching bases. Trimming took 6 bases from V and 0 from J, leaving 15 bases between them. Per germline, CDR1 MNHEY and CDR2 SVGAGI. The CDR3 spans 15 residues.

The chain joins TRBV11-2 to TRBJ2-7; 7 bases align to TRBD2. The CDR3 covers 13 residues. Germline lookup yields CDR1 SGHAT and CDR2 FQNNGV. V lost 8 bases and J lost 3; bases outside the gene matches: 7. CDR3 nucleotide sequence: TGTGCCAGCGGGGCGGGGGTTCACTACGAGCAGTACTTC. This sequence encodes CASGAGVHYEQYF.

The J gene is TRBJ1-2, the V gene TRBV7-9; D call uncertain. The V gene lost 5 bases and the J gene lost 4 bases, with 8 bases spanning the gap. The germline gives CDR1 SEHNR, CDR2 FQNEAQ (reference sequence). This CDR3 contains 12 residues. The CDR3 DNA follows: TGTGCCAGCAGCCAAGACACCTATGGCTACACCTTC. Amino acids: CASSQDTYGYTF.

This chain uses TRBV18 with TRBJ2-3, with 9 bases lining up with TRBD1. Germline CDR1 KGHSH, CDR2 LQKENI. After removal of 5 bases from V and 3 bases from J, the junction contained 3 bases not matched to a gene. CDR3 length: 14 amino acids. In nucleotides, the CDR3 is TGTGCCAGCTCAGCGGGACAGGGAACAGATACGCAGTATTTT. Amino acid sequence: CASSAGQGTDTQYF.

The V call is TRBV6-1, the J call TRBJ1-3, with 8 bases identical to TRBD1. The CDR3 runs 15 residues. The junction had 6 bases not matched to a gene; V was cut back by 3 bases and J by 5 bases. In germline, CDR1 is MNHNS, CDR2 SASEGT. CDR3 DNA: TGTGCCAGCAGTGACGGACAGGGAAGGCGAAACACCATATATTTT. The encoded protein is CASSDGQGRRNTIYF.

The rearrangement uses TRBV3-1 (or the pseudogene TRBV3-2) and TRBJ1-1; 7 bases line up with TRBD1. J was trimmed by 14 bases and V by 0 bases; bases with no gene match: 9. The CDR3 is 13 residues long. Germline V gene sequence: CDR1 LGHDT, CDR2 YNNKEL (reference sequence). The CDR3 DNA follows: TGTGCCAGCAGCCAAGATTCTACAGGGGTTAGCTTCTTT. Protein: CASSQDSTGVSFF.

The V and J genes are TRBV12-2 and TRBJ1-3. TRBV12-2 is a listed pseudogene. The length of the CDR3 is 14 residues. For the CDR3, the DNA is TGTGCAAGTCGCTTATTGTACTCTGGAAACACCATATATTTT. Translated, it gives CASRLLYSGNTIYF.

This chain joins TRBV5-1 and TRBJ2-5, with D unresolved. The CDR3 consists of 13 residues. Germline V gene lookup returns CDR1 SGHRS and CDR2 YFSETQ. Trimming took 0 bases from V and 7 from J, leaving 10 bases between them. The CDR3 reads CASSLEQSGTQYF. CDR3 in DNA: TGCGCCAGCAGCTTGGAACAGTCCGGGACCCAGTACTTC.

V is TRBV4-2 and J is TRBJ2-1, with 15 bases lining up with TRBD2. CDR1 is LGHNA and CDR2 is YNFKEQ in the germline V gene. The CDR3 is made up of 17 amino acids. The V and J ends lost 4 bases and 7 bases, in that order; junction bases with no gene match: 8. CDR3 sequence reads: CASSPRTSGGAGNEQFF. CDR3 bases: TGTGCCAGCAGCCCCCGGACTAGCGGGGGGGCTGGAAATGAGCAGTTCTTC.

The rearrangement links TRBV18 to TRBJ2-1; TRBD2 matches 10 bases. This CDR3 has 16 amino acids. Germline CDR1 and CDR2: KGHSH and LQKENI. J gave up 7 bases and V 3 bases, and 9 bases lay outside the gene matches. The CDR3 sequence is CASSPRLAGAGNEQFF. The CDR3 DNA is TGTGCCAGCTCACCCCGCCTAGCGGGGGCTGGAAATGAGCAGTTCTTC.

The chain joins TRBV5-1 to TRBJ1-1; TRBD1 aligns across 9 bases. The germline gives CDR1 SGHRS, CDR2 YFSETQ. The junction had 10 bases not matched to a gene; V was cut back by 8 bases and J by 5 bases. This CDR3 is built from 14 residues. CDR3 amino acids: CASGQGWERTEAFF. As DNA, the CDR3 is TGCGCCAGTGGACAGGGGTGGGAGAGGACTGAAGCTTTCTTT.

The gene calls are TRBV6-6 and TRBJ1-1; 10 nucleotides agree with TRBD1. Germline V gives CDR1 MNHNY, CDR2 SVGAGI (reference sequence). The CDR3 loop spans 16 amino acids. The V segment lost 5 bases and the J segment 4 bases; nucleotides outside the gene matches: 10. The CDR3 DNA follows: TGTGCCAGCAGTCGCCAAGGACAGGGGGGTGCCACTGAAGCTTTCTTT. It yields the protein CASSRQGQGGATEAFF.

The gene calls are TRBV3-1 (or the pseudogene TRBV3-2) and TRBJ1-1; 10 bases align to TRBD1. Looked up from germline, CDR1 is LGHDT and CDR2 is YNNKEL (reference sequence). The V gene end was trimmed by 6 bases and the J gene end by 1 base; junction bases not matched to a gene: 5. The CDR3 is 15 amino acids. The DNA for the CDR3 is TGTGCCAGCAGAAGGACAGGGGGAGAGAACACTGAAGCTTTCTTT. Its translation: CASRRTGGENTEAFF.